Below, 20 T cell receptor beta chains from the same sample are listed, as sequenced in a study of cytomegalovirus exposure and HLA in healthy donors. PCR amplification relied on 60 Vbeta primers (plus 13 Jbeta primers). Assay used: immunoSEQ multiplex PCR; TCRdb lists only in-frame clones, some missing. The sample totals 150,000 to 200,000 clones; its top ten clones hold roughly 0.83%. The material sequenced was PBMCs. These receptors all stem from a woman aged 18-30 years in good health and CMV-seropositive.

The chain uses TRBV19 and TRBJ1-2; TRBD1 matches at 8 bases. The germline V gene encodes CDR1 LNHDA and CDR2 SQIVND (reference sequence). Trimming cost V 4 bases and J 3 bases; bases outside gene matches: 4. The CDR3 is 14 residues long. CDR3 amino acids: CASSTGQGHYGYTF. In DNA form, the CDR3 reads TGTGCCAGTAGTACCGGACAGGGCCACTATGGCTACACCTTC.

The rearrangement joins TRBV6-4 to TRBJ2-5; 11 positions agree with TRBD2. V was clipped by 8 bases and J by 0 bases; unmatched bases: 11. Germline CDR1 and CDR2: MRHNA and SNTAGT. The length of the CDR3 is 17 residues. The CDR3 nucleotides are TGTGCCAGCGAGAAGACTAGCGGGGAACAAAACCAAGAGACCCAGTACTTC. The encoded protein is CASEKTSGEQNQETQYF.

V is TRBV6-1 and J is TRBJ2-7, with a tentative D call TRBD1 (5 bases). CDR3 length equals 13 residues. CDR1 and CDR2 from the germline V gene are MNHNS and SASEGT. V dropped 4 bases and J dropped 0 bases, with 7 bases sitting between them. CDR3 bases: TGTGCCAGCAGTGTTCAGGGCTCCTACGAGCAGTACTTC. Encoded protein: CASSVQGSYEQYF.

The V and J genes are TRBV6-1 and TRBJ2-1; 8 bases are a match to TRBD1. The CDR3 extends over 12 amino acids. Looked up from germline, CDR1 is MNHNS and CDR2 is SASEGT. J lost 12 bases, V lost 4 bases, and 5 bases had no gene match. CDR3 amino acids: CASSADRGGQFF. The CDR3 DNA reads as TGTGCCAGCAGTGCAGACAGGGGAGGGCAGTTCTTC.

The chain joins TRBV27 to TRBJ1-1, with TRBD1 matching over 7 bases. V was clipped by 0 bases and J by 5 bases; unmatched bases: 6. Germline CDR1 reads MNHEY; CDR2 reads SMNVEV (reference sequence). The CDR3 has 15 residues. CDR3 nucleotides: TGTGCCAGCAGTTTATCCTCCAGGGGGTATACTGAAGCTTTCTTT. It specifies CASSLSSRGYTEAFF.

The V gene is TRBV29-1, the J gene TRBJ1-2, with D maybe TRBD1 (5 bases). Germline-derived CDR1 and CDR2 are SQVTM and ANQGSEA. CDR3 size: 13 residues. V was shortened by 4 bases and J by 4 bases, with 13 bases between the two germline ends. The CDR3 protein is CSVAPRQSYGYTF. Here the CDR3 DNA reads TGCAGCGTTGCGCCGCGACAGAGCTATGGCTACACCTTC. Together with reference TRBV29-1 and TRBJ1-2, the CDR3 gives the full variable domain: SAVISQKPSRDICQRGTSLTIQCQVDSQVTMMFWYRQQPGQSLTLIATANQGSEATYESGFVIDKFPISRPNLTFSTLTVSNMSPEDSSIYLCSVAPRQSYGYTFGSGTRLTVV.

This chain connects TRBV28 to TRBJ1-5; 7 positions agree with TRBD1. Germline lookup yields CDR1 MDHEN and CDR2 SYDVKM. Losses at the gene ends were 5 bases for V and 5 bases for J; bases not matched to a gene: 6. The CDR3 length is 14 residues. The CDR3 DNA reads as TGTGCCAGCAGTCCGTTGACAGGGTATCAGCCCCAGCATTTT. This codes for CASSPLTGYQPQHF.

V and J are TRBV18 and TRBJ2-7, with TRBD1 matching 12 bases. This CDR3 spans 14 amino acids. V was clipped by 3 bases and J by 7 bases; unmatched bases: 4. Germline V gives CDR1 KGHSH, CDR2 LQKENI. CDR3 loop: CASSPGQGAWEQYF. CDR3 in DNA: TGTGCCAGCTCACCGGGACAGGGGGCATGGGAGCAGTACTTC.

The chain combines TRBV9 with TRBJ2-7, with 9 positions matching TRBD2. J was trimmed by 3 bases and V by 4 bases; bases with no gene match: 8. The CDR3 extends over 15 amino acids. Per germline, CDR1 SGDLS and CDR2 YYNGEE. CDR3 protein: CASSPTSGFSYEQYF. The CDR3 DNA reads as TGTGCCAGCAGCCCGACTAGCGGTTTCAGCTACGAGCAGTACTTC.

The rearrangement links TRBV7-9 to TRBJ1-2, with D tentatively TRBD1 (5 bases). Germline V gene data show CDR1 as SEHNR and CDR2 as FQNEAQ (reference sequence). The CDR3 length is 12 residues. Trimming removed 3 bases at V and 4 bases at J, with 6 bases between. Written as DNA, the CDR3 is TGTGCCAGCAGCTTCGACAGCTATGGCTACACCTTC. This translates into CASSFDSYGYTF.

The chain couples TRBV6-5 to TRBJ2-5; TRBD1 matches at 9 bases. The J segment lost 4 bases and the V segment lost 8 bases, leaving 11 bases of the junction unmatched. Germline V gene data show CDR1 as MNHEY and CDR2 as SVGAGI. The CDR3 contains 15 residues. The CDR3 DNA follows: TGTGCCAGCGGGGGGGGGACAGGGAGAGTAGAGACCCAGTACTTC. This codes for CASGGGTGRVETQYF.

The V and J genes are TRBV6-1 and TRBJ1-4; D not resolved. The ends were cut back, 1 base at V and 5 bases at J, with 14 bases in the middle. This CDR3 is built from 16 residues. Germline V gene sequence: CDR1 MNHNS, CDR2 SASEGT. CDR3 sequence: CASSEVPPGLNEKLFF. CDR3 sequence (DNA): TGTGCCAGCAGTGAAGTACCGCCAGGACTAAATGAAAAACTGTTTTTT.

The CDR3 region has the DNA TGTGCCAGCAGTCCGGGACAGGGTATCCGGCAGCCCCAGCATTTT. As protein: CASSPGQGIRQPQHF. The V gene is TRBV27, the J gene TRBJ1-5; TRBD1 matches 9 bases. Trimming removed 5 bases from V and 7 bases from J; junction bases left unmatched: 9. The CDR3 is 15 residues long. The germline V gene encodes CDR1 MNHEY and CDR2 SMNVEV (reference sequence).

The chain recombines TRBV6-5 with TRBJ2-1; 9 positions match TRBD2. Germline values: CDR1 MNHEY, CDR2 SVGAGI. CDR3 length equals 15 residues. The ends lost 6 bases at V and 9 bases at J; junction bases unmatched: 12. CDR3 DNA: TGTGCCAGCAGGCAACAGCGGGAGGCTTCGGGTGAGCAGTTCTTC. Translated: CASRQQREASGEQFF.

The chain joins TRBV25-1 to TRBJ2-3, with 13 positions matching TRBD2. Germline V CDR1 and CDR2: MGHDK, SYGVNS. The CDR3 runs 17 residues. J was trimmed by 6 bases and V by 3 bases; bases with no gene match: 9. CDR3 DNA sequence: TGTGCCAGCAGTGACTTTCGGACTAGCGGGGGATGGGATACGCAGTATTTT. Translating it yields CASSDFRTSGGWDTQYF.

This chain uses TRBV19 with TRBJ2-7, with 11 bases matching TRBD2. Germline V gene data show CDR1 as LNHDA and CDR2 as SQIVND (reference sequence). The trim removed 7 bases at V and 2 bases at J, leaving 7 bases unmatched. This CDR3 is 15 amino acids long. CDR3 coding DNA: TGTGCCAGTAACGTAGCGGGAGGGCGCCCCTACGAGCAGTACTTC. Amino acid sequence: CASNVAGGRPYEQYF.

The chain recombines TRBV7-2 with TRBJ1-2; TRBD1 is a possible D gene (5 bases). Germline CDR1 and CDR2: SGHTA and FQGNSA. The CDR3 sequence is 14 residues long. V was cut by 5 bases and J by 2 bases, with 12 bases left in between. The CDR3 nucleotides are TGTGCCAGCAGCCGTGGGGGGGACAACTATGGCTACACCTTC. As protein: CASSRGGDNYGYTF.

This chain links TRBV5-6 with TRBJ2-1; 7 nucleotides line up with TRBD2. V was clipped by 3 bases and J by 9 bases; unmatched bases: 6. The V gene's germline CDR1 is SGHDT and CDR2 YYEEEE. This CDR3 has 13 residues. CDR3 bases: TGTGCCAGCAGCTCCGGGACTATTCTTGAGCAGTTCTTC. Translating it yields CASSSGTILEQFF. The variable domain in full, with the rest retrieved from reference TRBV5-6 and TRBJ2-1, is DAGVTQSPTHLIKTRGQQVTLRCSPKSGHDTVSWYQQALGQGPQFIFQYYEEEERQRGNFPDRFSGHQFPNYSSELNVNALLLGDSALYLCASSSGTILEQFFGPGTRLTVL.

The chain joins TRBV4-1 to TRBJ2-7, with TRBD1 identical over 10 bases. Losses at the gene ends were 0 bases for V and 3 bases for J; bases not matched to a gene: 5. The CDR3 sequence is 16 residues long. The germline V gene encodes CDR1 MGHRA and CDR2 YSYEKL. The CDR3 DNA reads TGCGCCAGCAGCCAAGACATCGGGACAGGGGTCTACGAGCAGTACTTC. Translation gives CASSQDIGTGVYEQYF.

The chain couples TRBV9 to TRBJ2-2, with D tentatively TRBD2 (6 bases). V was trimmed by 3 bases and J by 3 bases, leaving 18 bases between them. The CDR3 covers 17 residues. CDR1 and CDR2 (germline): SGDLS, YYNGEE. This chain's CDR3 is CASSEPASVGYTGELFF. CDR3 DNA: TGTGCCAGCAGCGAGCCCGCTAGCGTCGGATACACCGGGGAGCTGTTTTTT.